These 2 T cell receptor beta chains were all obtained from the same sample, sequenced in a study. One entry per CDR3 protein, called by TCRdb with MiXCR from the 5' RACE reads. This table holds 60,000 to 65,000 distinct CDR3 sequences, under 25% found once. The specimen sequenced was memory CD4+ T cells sorted from a lymph node. Subset described: memory CD4+ T cells, CD4+CD45RO+CD25-. These receptors came from a female donor with breast cancer.

This clonotype was recorded a few times. The genes are TRBV5-6 and TRBJ2-3; no firm D call. Trimming pared 4 bases from V and 6 bases from J, leaving 12 bases between. The CDR3 consists of 13 residues. Germline V CDR1 and CDR2: SGHDT, YYEEEE. CDR3 nucleotides: TGTGCCAGCAGCCGTCAGGATACGGATACGCAGTATTTT. Protein sequence: CASSRQDTDTQYF.

A remark on this clonotype: The CDR3 end shows no conserved phenylalanine or tryptophan, and so a read error is likely. This rearrangement joins TRBV5-1 to TRBJ2-2; no clear D gene. The CDR3 contains 15 residues. The V end lost 4 bases, the J end lost 0 bases, and 10 bases lay between the germline ends. In germline, CDR1 is SGHRS, CDR2 YFSETQ. CDR3 residues: CASSVSGTNTGELFL. The CDR3 DNA is TGCGCCAGCAGCGTGAGTGGGACGAACACCGGGGAGCTGTTTTTG.